The rows below give T cell receptor beta chains drawn from one sample of a study of siplizumab effects on memory and regulatory T cells. The method was immunoSEQ multiplex PCR; TCRdb's version includes in-frame clones alone and lacks a portion of them. This sample has some 100,000 clones; around 92% occur once, and the top ten carry around 0.68%. Source material: Tregs sorted from blood. The receptors derive from a human donor in good health. The CDR3 runs from the conserved cysteine through the conserved F or W. Fields, in order: J gene, V gene, CDR3 protein.

j_gene: TRBJ1-1; v_gene: TRBV5-1; CDR3aa: CASSLGVSEAFF
j_gene: TRBJ1-5; v_gene: TRBV6-1; CDR3aa: CASSEEGTGNQPQHF
j_gene: TRBJ2-1; v_gene: TRBV9; CDR3aa: CASSVLGSGNYNEQFF
j_gene: TRBJ2-5; v_gene: TRBV7-9; CDR3aa: CASSQLRREGRETQYF
j_gene: TRBJ2-2; v_gene: TRBV7-2; CDR3aa: CASSSWGGGRVGDTGELFF
j_gene: TRBJ2-2; v_gene: TRBV29-1; CDR3aa: CSVDTRTGELFF
j_gene: TRBJ2-1; v_gene: TRBV30; CDR3aa: CAWSLLGLGSYNEQFF
j_gene: TRBJ2-1; v_gene: TRBV14; CDR3aa: CASSELANSNEQFF
j_gene: TRBJ1-5; v_gene: TRBV7-2; CDR3aa: CASSFTGSSNQPQHF
j_gene: TRBJ2-1; v_gene: TRBV19; CDR3aa: CASSIDPSEQFF
j_gene: TRBJ2-1; v_gene: TRBV10-3; CDR3aa: CAIGTLEGRYEQFF
j_gene: TRBJ1-5; v_gene: TRBV7-3; CDR3aa: CASSPDTNQPQHF
j_gene: TRBJ2-7; v_gene: TRBV10-3; CDR3aa: CAITSGLDYEQYF
j_gene: TRBJ2-7; v_gene: TRBV5-1; CDR3aa: CASSLQTGKKGEQYF